This paragraph covers one T cell receptor (beta chain) sequence. Antigen: not known. The data stem from a study of persistence of HIV-infected CD4 T cells. Whole-study context: CD4+ T cells responding to CMV or HIV-1 Gag were isolated.

Lysates of CMV-infected fibroblasts at around 10 ug/mL stimulated these cells. CD40L/CD69 double-negative CD45RO-high memory CD4+ T cells were collected. Sequencing used immunoSEQ version 4 in survey mode. Template was genomic DNA at 10 ng/uL, with up to roughly 1 ug used per sample. Repertoires were generated with immunoSEQ multiplex PCR, while TCRdb's copy carries only in-frame clones and drops some. The table shows 40,000 to 55,000 clones, with about 80% occurring only once. The sequencing here drew on CD4+ T cells sorted from PBMCs after roughly 18-hour stimulation, taken from a patient who received antiretroviral therapy. The source is an adult man with HIV who was CMV-seropositive.

The CDR3 nucleotides read TGTGCCAGCAGCTTAGAGTCAGGGGCGCGCCAGTACTTC. This encodes CASSLESGARQYF. The J gene is TRBJ2-5, the V gene TRBV11-2; D is possibly TRBD1 (6 bases). The CDR3 is made up of 13 amino acids. Trimming cost V 0 bases and J 10 bases, with 12 bases left between them. CDR1 and CDR2 (germline): SGHAT, FQNNGV.